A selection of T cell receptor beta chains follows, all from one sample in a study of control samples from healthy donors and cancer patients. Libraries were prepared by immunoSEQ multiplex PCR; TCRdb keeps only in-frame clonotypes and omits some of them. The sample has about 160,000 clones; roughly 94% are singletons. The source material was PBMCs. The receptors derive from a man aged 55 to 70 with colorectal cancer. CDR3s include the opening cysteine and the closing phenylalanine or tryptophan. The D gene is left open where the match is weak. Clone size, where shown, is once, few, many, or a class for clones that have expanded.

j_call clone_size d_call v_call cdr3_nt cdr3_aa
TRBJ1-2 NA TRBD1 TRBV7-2 TGTGCCAGCAGCTTACAAAGGGACAGGGGGATCTATGGCTACACCTTC CASSLQRDRGIYGYTF
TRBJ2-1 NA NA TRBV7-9 TGTGCCACCGCAGGCGATTACAATGAGCAGTTCTTC CATAGDYNEQFF
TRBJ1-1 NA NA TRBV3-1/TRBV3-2 TGTGCCAGCAGCCAAAGTGGCAGGGGTGGAGCTGAAGCTTTCTTT CASSQSGRGGAEAFF
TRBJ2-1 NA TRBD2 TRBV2 TGTGCCAGCAGGCGGGGGGGGAAAGACAATGAGCAGTTCTTC CASRRGGKDNEQFF
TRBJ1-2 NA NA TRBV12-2 TGTGCAAGTCGCTTAGGGCCCAGGGTATTTGGTTATGGCTACACCTTC CASRLGPRVFGYGYTF
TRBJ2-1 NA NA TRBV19 TGTGCCAGTATGCGGACGGGCCGTTACAATGAGCAGTTCTTC CASMRTGRYNEQFF
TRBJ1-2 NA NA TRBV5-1 TGCGCCAGCAGCTTGCGACGGAACTATGGCTACACCTTC CASSLRRNYGYTF
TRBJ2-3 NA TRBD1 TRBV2 TGTGCCAGCAACGACAGGGGGCGCGGTACAGATACGCAGTATTTT CASNDRGRGTDTQYF
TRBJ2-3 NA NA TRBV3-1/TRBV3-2 TGTGCCAGCAGCCAAGATCTCGGACTACTCACAGATACGCAGTATTTT CASSQDLGLLTDTQYF
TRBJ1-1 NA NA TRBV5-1 TGCGCCAGCAGCTCCTACAGGGTTGAGAACACTGAAGCTTTCTTT CASSSYRVENTEAFF
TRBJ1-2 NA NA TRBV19 TGTGCCAGTAGTATAGATGGGGGCCTCGACTATGGCTACACCTTC CASSIDGGLDYGYTF
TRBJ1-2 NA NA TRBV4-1 TGCGCCAGCAGCCAAGCAGGGAACTATGGCTACACCTTC CASSQAGNYGYTF
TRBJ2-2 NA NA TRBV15 TGTGCCACAGGAAGGACTGGGGGGGCTATCGGGGAGCTGTTTTTT CATGRTGGAIGELFF
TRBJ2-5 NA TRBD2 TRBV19 TGTGCCAGTAGTATAGTGACTAGCGGGGCGTACCAAGAGACCCAGTACTTC CASSIVTSGAYQETQYF
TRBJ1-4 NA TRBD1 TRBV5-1 TGCGCCAGCAGCGAACGACAGGGCGGGGATGAAAAACTGTTTTTT CASSERQGGDEKLFF
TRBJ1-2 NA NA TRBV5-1 TGCGCCAGCAGCTTGGACAGGGAATGGGGCTATGGCTACACCTTC CASSLDREWGYGYTF
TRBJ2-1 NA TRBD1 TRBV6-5 TGTGCCAGCCTTAGGGGGCCCCTCAATGAGCAGTTCTTC CASLRGPLNEQFF
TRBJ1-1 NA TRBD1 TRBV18 TGTGCCAGCTCATCGGGACAGGGAAACACTGAAGCTTTCTTT CASSSGQGNTEAFF
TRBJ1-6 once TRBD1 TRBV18 TGTGCCAGCTCACCGACAGGGACGGATAATTCACCCCTCCACTTT CASSPTGTDNSPLHF
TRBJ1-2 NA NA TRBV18 TGTGCCAGCTCACCACGGGCAGGGGAGGACGGCTACACCTTC CASSPRAGEDGYTF
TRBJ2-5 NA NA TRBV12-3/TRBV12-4 TGTGCCAGCAGCCCTCAGGAGCAAGAGACCCAGTACTTC CASSPQEQETQYF
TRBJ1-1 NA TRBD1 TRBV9 TGTGCCAGCACCTCGACAGGGGGAACTGAAGCTTTCTTT CASTSTGGTEAFF
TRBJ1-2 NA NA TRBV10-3 TGTGCCATCAGTGATATGGCGGAGAACTATGGCTACACCTTC CAISDMAENYGYTF
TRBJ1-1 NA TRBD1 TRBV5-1 TGCGCCAGCAGGGGACAGGGAGGAGAACGCACTGAAGCTTTCTTT CASRGQGGERTEAFF
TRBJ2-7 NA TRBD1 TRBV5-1 TGCGCCAGCAGCTTGGTTTATCCGGGACAGGGGGCGGACGAGCAGTACTTC CASSLVYPGQGADEQYF
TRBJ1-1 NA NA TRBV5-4 TGTGCCAGCAGGAGGGCAGGTATGAACACTGAAGCTTTCTTT CASRRAGMNTEAFF
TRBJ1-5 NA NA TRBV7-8 TGTGCCAGCAGCTTACTACTAGGGTCCAATCAGCCCCAGCATTTT CASSLLLGSNQPQHF
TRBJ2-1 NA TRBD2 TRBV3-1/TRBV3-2 TGTGCCAGCAGCCAAGATAACCAGCGGGGGCCCAAGCAGTTCTTC CASSQDNQRGPKQFF
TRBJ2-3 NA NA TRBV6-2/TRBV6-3 TGTGCCAGCAGTTACACCGCGAGAGGGGATGGGCCAGATACGCAGTATTTT CASSYTARGDGPDTQYF